This T cell receptor (beta chain) emerged from a study of blood T cell repertoires in COVID-19 (dated by TCRdb to 2018 to 2020). Notes on the research overall: Samples from collaborators originated in the United States, Italy and Spain and spanned both the acute and convalescent phases of COVID-19. The prospective study material was composed of cDNA or gDNA derived from T cells, B-cell-depleted T cells, or PBMCs. Deeply sampled blood TCRbeta repertoires from subjects exposed to, actively infected with, or recovered from COVID-19 were included in the dataset. The repertoires were released in a freely available public database meant as a resource for research on the immune response to SARS-CoV-2. Samples came from the ongoing ImmuneRACE study (first 160 participants) plus 1,254 subjects from 6 global collaborators. Nearly every sample came with metadata listing a de-identified subject ID, COVID-19 status, age in years and sex. Where available, HLA class I and class II types were taken from metadata supplied by the sample provider and were not determined by assay-based typing. Results and caveats for the whole study, not just this receptor: The quantity of clinical and demographic metadata differed by source and by participant and was supplied without curation.

This clone was detected only once. Its cognate antigen has yet to be identified. No base quality information exists; no much larger clone differs at one position. CDR1 SNHLY and CDR2 FYNNEI were looked up in the germline V gene. At the junction V is shortened by 6 bases and J by 2 bases; bases outside the gene matches: 7. Taken from cysteine to phenylalanine, the CDR3 has 14 residues. Left in the record is the CDR3 DNA by itself, 42 bases read in frame from the first base. In the prospective study, participants were 18 to 89 years old, resided in 24 geographic areas of the United States, and were enrolled through a virtual design. To assign participants to cohorts, the prospective study relied on clinical history that participants themselves reported in a screening survey and a study questionnaire. Recovered participants in ImmuneRACE Cohort 3 were defined as having two consecutive negative NP/OP PCR tests, clearance from a healthcare professional, or resolution of symptoms. Each participant in the prospective study had whole blood, serum and a nasopharyngeal or oropharyngeal swab collected by mobile phlebotomists. Prospective study participants could optionally give additional blood draws and questionnaires over an approximately two-month period. Blood samples from the prospective study were shipped frozen or at room temperature prior to DNA extraction.

TCRbeta CDR3 regions were amplified from genomic DNA by means of the immunoSEQ Assay, a bias-controlled multiplex PCR. The authors processed their data as follows. Nucleated cell counts per sample were estimated from amplification of reference gene primers within the assay. To quantify the absolute abundance of each unique TCRbeta CDR3 rearrangement, sequence reads were collapsed and filtered. For each sample, productive Simpson clonality was calculated as the square root of Simpson's diversity index over productive rearrangements. TCRdb retrieved this table from immuneACCESS and kept in-frame rearrangements only. Not all clones are present; in checked studies, unresolved V genes account for under half, and no reason is known for the remainder. From that table come the V and J calls and clone size; the DNA was used to work out D and trimming. Within this sample are about 150,000 clones, with roughly 80% of them counted one time only. The ten largest account for around 7% of the sample.

The clonotype comes from a man aged 50-60 years who had recovered from COVID-19. The chain uses TRBV2 and TRBJ2-7, with TRBD2 matching 7 junction bases. Sequencing was done on a sample of PBMCs or T cells enriched from blood (not recorded which). The CDR3 reads as follows: CASRRLATTYEQYF. The nucleotides are TGTGCCAGCAGGCGACTAGCTACCACCTACGAGCAGTACTTC.